This entry features one TCR beta chain sequence. This entry belongs to a study of Ad26.COV2.S vaccination and SARS-CoV-2 variants. Germline values: CDR1 LNHDA, CDR2 SQIVND (reference sequence). There are 16 residues in the CDR3. V dropped 8 bases and J dropped 2 bases, with 18 bases sitting between them. The data were produced by immunoSEQ multiplex PCR, yet TCRdb's version contains in-frame clones alone and is incomplete. The sample lists 300,000 to 350,000 clones, 80% to 90% occurring once. Treatment in this sample: about 20 received Ad26.COV2.S at low or high dose, single or two shots; roughly five received placebo; per-sample allocation not given. On day 63 after the first injection, vaccine and placebo recipients gave samples.

This sequence originates from a person aged 18-60 years who received the Ad26.COV2.S COVID-19 vaccine or a placebo. This material consisted of peripheral blood, taken in a trial of Ad26.COV2.S vaccine versus placebo. V and J are TRBV19 and TRBJ2-2; D may be TRBD2 (5 bases). The CDR3 loop is CASRGQASTNTGELFF. The CDR3 DNA follows: TGTGCCAGTCGAGGGCAGGCCTCGACCAACACCGGGGAGCTGTTTTTT.